This T cell receptor (beta chain) was obtained from a study of T cell responses to AZD1222 COVID-19 vaccine. Study-wide findings and caveats: Females outnumbered males among donors, who were mostly white British; clonal diversity was possibly underestimated.

The data were produced by immunoSEQ multiplex PCR, yet TCRdb's version contains in-frame clones alone and is incomplete. The sample has about 120,000 clones, more than 80% seen once. This clone occurred once. Its target is unknown. This CDR3 has 13 residues. With 1 base removed from V and 5 bases from J, the gap between germline ends came to 10 bases. Germline-derived CDR1 and CDR2 are SGHTS and YDEGEE. Material: peripheral blood, obtained 28 days after the second dose of the MenACWY control vaccine. The sequence was collected from an adult who received the MenACWY meningococcal vaccine as a control. This sequence joins TRBV5-8 and TRBJ2-7; D may be TRBD1 (6 bases). The CDR3 protein is CASSLMGAHEQYF. The CDR3 nucleotides read TGTGCCAGCAGCTTGATGGGGGCACACGAGCAGTACTTC.